A single sample gave rise to the 27 T cell receptor beta chains below, sequenced in a study of CD8+CD57+ T cells in acquired aplastic anemia. Genomic DNA constituted the template upon which TCR beta VDJ and CDR3 profiling was performed. TCRdb passed the reads through MiXCR, listing each CDR3 protein once. This table holds some 200,000 distinct CDR3 sequences, approximately 50% found once. CD8+CD57+ cell expansion, shown by flow cytometry, had occurred in the patients selected for sequencing. Sequencing was done on a sample of sorted CD4+, CD8+, or CD8+CD57+ T cells (not recorded which) from PBMCs. The receptors here all came from a human donor with aplastic anemia.

This clonotype has a count of ten or more. This chain links TRBV7-8 with TRBJ2-1; a weak D match, TRBD2 (7 bases). The CDR3 covers 16 residues. Trimming stripped 6 bases from V and 2 bases from J, with 17 bases between. From germline, CDR1 is SGHVS and CDR2 FQNEAQ. Written as DNA, the CDR3 is TGTGCCAGCAGATACCTCGGGGGGCAGGCCTACAATGAGCAGTTCTTC. This encodes CASRYLGGQAYNEQFF.

The chain has TRBV24-1 and TRBJ2-2; 7 positions agree with TRBD1. V dropped 4 bases and J dropped 4; count of bases not matched to a gene: 8. The germline V gene encodes CDR1 KGHDR and CDR2 SFDVKD. The CDR3 sequence is 16 residues long. The CDR3 here is CATSDQEGAGTGELFF. The CDR3 DNA reads TGTGCCACCAGTGACCAAGAGGGGGCAGGCACCGGGGAGCTGTTTTTT.

This chain links TRBV7-3 with TRBJ1-2; the D gene is possibly TRBD1 (6 bases). V lost 5 bases and J 4 bases, leaving 20 bases between the germline ends. Germline CDR1 and CDR2: SGHTA and FQGTGA. There are 16 residues in the CDR3. The CDR3 reads CASSPSPQGRGYGYTF. CDR3 DNA sequence: TGTGCCAGCAGCCCATCACCACAGGGAAGGGGCTATGGCTACACCTTC. The variable domain in full, completed from reference TRBV7-3 and TRBJ1-2, reads GAGVSQTPSNKVTEKGKYVELRCDPISGHTALYWYRQSLGQGPEFLIYFQGTGAADDSGLPNDRFFAVRPEGSVSTLKIQRTERGDSAVYLCASSPSPQGRGYGYTFGSGTRLTVV.

This clonotype appeared a few times. J is TRBJ2-5 and V is TRBV19; TRBD2 matches 13 bases. The CDR3 loop spans 16 amino acids. The J segment lost 4 bases and the V segment lost 4 bases, leaving 6 bases of the junction unmatched. The V gene's germline CDR1 is LNHDA and CDR2 SQIVND (reference sequence). CDR3 DNA: TGTGCCAGTAGTACCCGACTAGCGGGAGGAAGAGAGACCCAGTACTTC. This gives the protein CASSTRLAGGRETQYF.

Details on this clonotype: A much larger clone lies a single base off, so this may be a read error. The chain uses TRBV6-2 or TRBV6-3 and TRBJ2-6; either TRBD1 or TRBD2 may fit D (5 bases each). The CDR3 length is 13 residues. Germline-derived CDR1 and CDR2 are MNHEY and SVGEGT. The CDR3 DNA reads as TGTGCCAGCACCCAACACGGGGCCAACGCCCTGACTTTC. Its protein product is CASTQHGANALTF.

This clonotype was seen a handful of times. The rearrangement links TRBV11-2 to TRBJ2-1, with 8 bases matching TRBD2. CDR3 length: 17 amino acids. Per the germline V gene, CDR1 is SGHAT and CDR2 is FQNNGV. Unmatched junction bases numbered 13, after V lost 2 bases and J lost 7 bases. The CDR3 reads CASSLQGSGGIPNEQFF. As DNA, the CDR3 is TGTGCCAGCAGCTTACAGGGGTCGGGGGGGATACCAAATGAGCAGTTCTTC.

The chain carries TRBV7-8 and TRBJ2-4; possibly TRBD1 for D (5 bases). This CDR3 has 13 residues. V was pared by 6 bases and J by 8 bases, with 14 bases between. Germline-derived CDR1 and CDR2 are SGHVS and FQNEAQ. CDR3 loop: CASSPRIGDIQYF. The CDR3 DNA sequence: TGTGCCAGCAGTCCACGGATAGGGGACATTCAGTACTTC.

J is TRBJ1-5 and V is TRBV25-1; perhaps TRBD1 as D (5 bases). Germline assignment: CDR1 MGHDK and CDR2 SYGVNS. There are 16 residues in the CDR3. The V and J ends lost 8 bases and 0 bases respectively, with 17 bases between them. The CDR3 spells CASWCPSQGSNQPQHF. CDR3 in DNA: TGTGCCAGCTGGTGTCCCTCGCAGGGTAGCAATCAGCCCCAGCATTTT.

A word on this clonotype: A read error is possible here, since a much larger clone lies one base away. The V call is TRBV3-1, the J call TRBJ2-5, with TRBD2 identical over 7 bases. The V and J ends lost 6 bases and 5 bases, in that order; junction bases with no gene match: 6. There are 13 residues in the CDR3. Germline V gene data show CDR1 as LGHDT and CDR2 as YNNKEL (reference sequence). The chain's CDR3 is CASRSGGGETQYF. CDR3 nucleotides: TGTGCCAGCAGATCGGGAGGTGGGGAGACCCAGTACTTC.

V gene TRBV7-8 combines with J gene TRBJ1-1; D is unresolved. This CDR3 is built from 15 residues. Germline lookup yields CDR1 SGHVS and CDR2 FQNEAQ. The germline V and J ends were trimmed by 0 bases and 0 bases, with 8 bases remaining between them. The CDR3 spells CASSLAGQVNTEAFF. The CDR3 region has the DNA TGTGCCAGCAGCTTAGCCGGCCAGGTGAACACTGAAGCTTTCTTT.

V usage is TRBV5-1 and J usage is TRBJ1-1; no firm D call. Germline CDR1 is SGHRS and CDR2 is YFSETQ. V dropped 4 bases and J dropped 3 bases, with 13 bases sitting between them. This CDR3 contains 14 residues. The CDR3 DNA is TGCGCCAGCAGCCCGGACGTTACCCACACTGAAGCTTTCTTT. This codes for CASSPDVTHTEAFF. The whole variable domain, remainder taken from reference TRBV5-1 and TRBJ1-1, is KAGVTQTPRYLIKTRGQQVTLSCSPISGHRSVSWYQQTPGQGLQFLFEYFSETQRNKGNFPGRFSGRQFSNSRSEMNVSTLELGDSALYLCASSPDVTHTEAFFGQGTRLTVV.

In its sample, this clonotype was seen many times. The genes are TRBV20-1 and TRBJ2-2; 7 bases are shared with TRBD1. This CDR3 has 17 amino acids. Looked up from germline, CDR1 is DFQATT and CDR2 is SNEGSKA (reference sequence). Unmatched junction bases numbered 7, after V lost 0 bases and J lost 0 bases. CDR3 sequence (DNA): TGCAGTGCTAGAGACCCCGCCGGGACAGCGAACACCGGGGAGCTGTTTTTT. This translates into CSARDPAGTANTGELFF.

This clonotype was observed many times. The V gene is TRBV5-5, the J gene TRBJ2-1; the D gene is possibly TRBD2 (7 bases). The CDR3 spans 13 residues. In germline, CDR1 is SGHKS, CDR2 YYEKEE (reference sequence). Trimming stripped 4 bases from V and 9 bases from J, with 14 bases between. In DNA form, the CDR3 reads TGTGCCAGCAGCAGGGGGGGTGTAGTTGAGCAGTTCTTC. Amino acid sequence: CASSRGGVVEQFF.

V usage is TRBV2 and J usage is TRBJ2-5; TRBD2 is a possible D gene (5 bases). The CDR3 runs 11 residues. Germline CDR1 SNHLY, CDR2 FYNNEI. V shed 2 bases and J shed 7 bases, with 5 bases lying between them. CDR3 sequence (DNA): TGTGCCAGCAGTGAACGGGGGACCCAGTACTTC. Protein sequence: CASSERGTQYF.

The V gene is TRBV10-1, the J gene TRBJ1-2; D is possibly TRBD1 (5 bases). Per the germline V gene, CDR1 is WNHNN and CDR2 is SYGVQD (reference sequence). The CDR3 length is 15 residues. V was clipped by 0 bases and J by 2 bases, with 10 bases between them. The CDR3 DNA reads TGCGCCAGCAGTGAGTCGGGGGACCGCAACTATGGCTACACCTTC. Translated: CASSESGDRNYGYTF.

The chain is built from TRBV20-1 and TRBJ2-7, with a tentative D call TRBD2 (5 bases). CDR1 DFQATT and CDR2 SNEGSKA come from the germline V gene (reference sequence). The CDR3 is made up of 12 amino acids. Trimming took 5 bases from V and 1 from J, leaving 9 bases between them. CDR3 sequence (DNA): TGCAGTGCTGAGCTAGCTTCCTACGAGCAGTACTTC. Protein sequence: CSAELASYEQYF.

Only a few counts were recorded for this clonotype. J is TRBJ2-7 and V is TRBV7-3; D is perhaps TRBD1 or TRBD2 (5 bases each). CDR1 is SGHTA and CDR2 is FQGTGA in the germline V gene. V was clipped by 6 bases and J by 4 bases, with 22 bases between them. The length of the CDR3 is 16 residues. The CDR3, as DNA: TGTGCCAGCAGTCCTAGGGGAGACGGGCGTGGTTACGAGCAGTACTTC. This codes for CASSPRGDGRGYEQYF.

This clonotype was detected ten times or more. The J gene is TRBJ2-1, the V gene TRBV20-1; D is uncertain. Germline CDR1 DFQATT, CDR2 SNEGSKA (reference sequence). The CDR3 has 14 residues. V was pared by 4 bases and J by 7 bases, with 17 bases between. CDR3 coding DNA: TGCAGTGCTAAAGAAGTCTCCTTTGGTAATGAGCAGTTCTTC. This sequence encodes CSAKEVSFGNEQFF.

Of note for this clonotype: A read error is possible here, since a much larger clone lies one base away. This chain uses TRBV7-2 with TRBJ2-2, with D perhaps matching TRBD2 (6 bases). This CDR3 spans 13 amino acids. Germline V gene sequence: CDR1 SGHTA, CDR2 FQGNSA. This chain's CDR3 is CASSFGWTGGLFF. CDR3 bases: TGTGCCAGCAGCTTCGGGTGGACCGGGGGGCTGTTTTTT.

This clonotype was recorded only once. V and J are TRBV6-1 and TRBJ2-7; 9 nucleotides align to TRBD1. From germline, CDR1 is MNHNS and CDR2 SASEGT. The CDR3 sequence is 15 residues long. V trimming: 2 bases; J trimming: 0 bases; junction bases outside the gene matches: 2. CDR3 bases: TGTGCCAGCAGTGAAATGACAGGGGGCTCCTACGAGCAGTACTTC. This gives the protein CASSEMTGGSYEQYF.

The chain recombines TRBV20-1 with TRBJ2-7; D not certain. This CDR3 is 10 amino acids long. CDR1 and CDR2 from the germline V gene are DFQATT and SNEGSKA (reference sequence). V lost 5 bases and J lost 5, with 7 bases in between. The CDR3, as DNA: TGCAGTGCTCTTGTGGACGAGCAGTACTTC. This sequence encodes CSALVDEQYF.

This clonotype was picked up a small number of times. The rearrangement joins TRBV29-1 to TRBJ2-6, with no clear D. Between the trimmed V and J ends, which lost 5 bases and 0 bases, there was a span of 5 bases. This CDR3 is built from 13 residues. Germline CDR1 and CDR2: SQVTM and ANQGSEA. The CDR3 spells CSVHSSGANVLTF. CDR3 coding DNA: TGCAGCGTTCACAGCTCTGGGGCCAACGTCCTGACTTTC.

This clonotype was seen many times. The chain uses TRBV19 and TRBJ2-7, with TRBD2 identical over 7 bases. This CDR3 comprises 14 residues. From germline, CDR1 is LNHDA and CDR2 SQIVND (reference sequence). Trimming removed 4 bases from V and 4 bases from J; junction bases left unmatched: 7. CDR3 nucleotides: TGTGCCAGTAGTACTGGGGGGGGTGGGTACGAGCAGTACTTC. Its translation: CASSTGGGGYEQYF. The full variable domain, completed using reference TRBV19 and TRBJ2-7, is DGGITQSPKYLFRKEGQNVTLSCEQNLNHDAMYWYRQDPGQGLRLIYYSQIVNDFQKGDIAEGYSVSREKKESFPLTVTSAQKNPTAFYLCASSTGGGGYEQYFGPGTRLTVT.

This clonotype was recorded at least ten times. The chain recombines TRBV29-1 with TRBJ2-4; unclear D gene. The CDR3 length is 13 residues. Germline CDR1 is SQVTM and CDR2 is ANQGSEA. V lost 4 bases to trimming and J lost 3 bases, with 10 bases between them. The CDR3 spells CSVGGRSKNIQYF. Here the CDR3 DNA reads TGCAGCGTTGGTGGAAGGAGCAAAAACATTCAGTACTTC.

The CDR3 loop is CSVEAGERGKLFF. The CDR3 nucleotides are TGCAGCGTTGAAGCGGGGGAGCGAGGAAAACTGTTTTTT. The V gene is TRBV29-1, the J gene TRBJ1-4, with D tentatively TRBD1 (5 bases). The CDR3 is 13 amino acids. Looked up from germline, CDR1 is SQVTM and CDR2 is ANQGSEA. Trimming took 1 base from V and 10 from J, leaving 13 bases between them.

The genes are TRBV6-6 and TRBJ2-7, with D unresolved. The germline V gene encodes CDR1 MNHNY and CDR2 SVGAGI (reference sequence). This CDR3 comprises 11 residues. Trimming took 4 bases from V and 3 from J, leaving 4 bases between them. CDR3 in DNA: TGTGCCAGCAGTTCTCACTACGAGCAGTACTTC. It is translated as CASSSHYEQYF.

The V and J genes are TRBV12-3 or TRBV12-4 and TRBJ2-7; D remains unclear. With 4 bases removed from V and 2 bases from J, the gap between germline ends came to 9 bases. CDR3 size: 13 residues. CDR3 coding DNA: TGTGCCAGCAGTTCCACAGTCACCTACGAGCAGTACTTC. This sequence encodes CASSSTVTYEQYF.